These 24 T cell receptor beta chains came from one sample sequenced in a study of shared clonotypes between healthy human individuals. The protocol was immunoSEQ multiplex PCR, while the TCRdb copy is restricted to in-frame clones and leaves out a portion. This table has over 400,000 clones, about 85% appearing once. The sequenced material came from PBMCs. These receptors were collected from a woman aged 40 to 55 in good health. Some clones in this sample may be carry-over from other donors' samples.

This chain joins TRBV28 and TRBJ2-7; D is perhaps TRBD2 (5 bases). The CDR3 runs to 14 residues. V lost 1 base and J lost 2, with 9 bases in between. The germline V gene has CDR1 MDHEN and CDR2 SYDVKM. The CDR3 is CASSLSLATYEQYF. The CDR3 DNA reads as TGTGCCAGCAGTTTATCGCTAGCCACCTACGAGCAGTACTTC.

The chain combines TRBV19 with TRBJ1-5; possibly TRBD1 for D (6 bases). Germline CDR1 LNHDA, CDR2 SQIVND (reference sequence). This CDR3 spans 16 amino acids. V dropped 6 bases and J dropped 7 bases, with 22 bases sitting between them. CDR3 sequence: CASSRWGQGEGQPQHF. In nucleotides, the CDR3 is TGTGCCAGTAGCCGATGGGGGCAGGGAGAGGGGCAGCCCCAGCATTTT. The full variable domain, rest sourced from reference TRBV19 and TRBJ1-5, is DGGITQSPKYLFRKEGQNVTLSCEQNLNHDAMYWYRQDPGQGLRLIYYSQIVNDFQKGDIAEGYSVSREKKESFPLTVTSAQKNPTAFYLCASSRWGQGEGQPQHFGDGTRLSIL.

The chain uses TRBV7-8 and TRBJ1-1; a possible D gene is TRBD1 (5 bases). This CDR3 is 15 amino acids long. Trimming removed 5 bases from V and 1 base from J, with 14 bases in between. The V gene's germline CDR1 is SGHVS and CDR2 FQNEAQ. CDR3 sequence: CASSKTGLQNTEAFF. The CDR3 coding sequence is TGTGCCAGCAGCAAAACAGGACTCCAGAACACTGAAGCTTTCTTT.

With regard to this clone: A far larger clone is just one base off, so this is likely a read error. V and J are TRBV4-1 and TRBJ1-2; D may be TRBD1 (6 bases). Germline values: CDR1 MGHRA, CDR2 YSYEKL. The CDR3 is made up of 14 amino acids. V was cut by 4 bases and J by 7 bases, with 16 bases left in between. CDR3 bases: TGCGCCAGCAGCCGGGGGCCACAGGGTTTTGGCTACACCTTC. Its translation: CASSRGPQGFGYTF.

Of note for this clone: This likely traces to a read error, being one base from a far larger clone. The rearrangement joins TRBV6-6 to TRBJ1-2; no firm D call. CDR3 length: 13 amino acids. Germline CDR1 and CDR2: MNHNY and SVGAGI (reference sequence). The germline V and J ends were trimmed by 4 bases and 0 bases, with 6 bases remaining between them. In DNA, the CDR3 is TGTGCCAGCAGTTCTTCCTCTAACTATGGCTACACCTTC. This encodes CASSSSSNYGYTF.

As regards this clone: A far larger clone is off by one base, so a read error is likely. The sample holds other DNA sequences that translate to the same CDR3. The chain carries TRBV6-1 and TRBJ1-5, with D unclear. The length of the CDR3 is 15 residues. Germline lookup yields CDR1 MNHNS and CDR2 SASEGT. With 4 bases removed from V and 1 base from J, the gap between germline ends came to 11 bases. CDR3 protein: CASSGDGGSNQPQHF. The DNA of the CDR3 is TGTGCCAGCAGTGGGGATGGCGGCAGCAATCAGCCCCAGCATTTT.

The CDR3: CASSQDPEGDYGYTF. The CDR3 DNA reads as TGCGCCAGCAGCCAAGATCCTGAGGGCGACTATGGCTACACCTTC. The chain joins TRBV4-3 to TRBJ1-2; D not resolved. Germline V gene sequence: CDR1 LGHNA, CDR2 YSLEER. The V end was cut by 0 bases, the J end by 3 bases, with 11 bases between. The CDR3 length is 15 residues.

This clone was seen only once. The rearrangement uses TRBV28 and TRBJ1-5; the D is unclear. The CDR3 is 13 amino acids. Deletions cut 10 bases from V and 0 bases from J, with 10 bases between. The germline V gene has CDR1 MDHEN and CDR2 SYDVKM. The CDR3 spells CATRRDSNQPQHF. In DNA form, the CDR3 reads TGTGCCACCCGCCGGGATAGCAATCAGCCCCAGCATTTT.

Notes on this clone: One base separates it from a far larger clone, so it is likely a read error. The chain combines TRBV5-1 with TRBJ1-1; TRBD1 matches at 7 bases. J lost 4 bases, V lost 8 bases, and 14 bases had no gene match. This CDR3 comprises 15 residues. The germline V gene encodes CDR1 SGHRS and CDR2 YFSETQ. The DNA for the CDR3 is TGCGCCAGTTCGGGGACAGAACCGTGGAGCACTGAAGCTTTCTTT. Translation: CASSGTEPWSTEAFF.

CDR3 sequence reads: CASSLLGAYNEQFF. In nucleotides, the CDR3 is TGCGCCAGCAGCTTGCTGGGGGCCTACAATGAGCAGTTCTTC. This chain joins TRBV5-1 and TRBJ2-1; D might be TRBD1 or TRBD2, each matching 5 bases. The V and J ends lost 1 base and 2 bases respectively, with 7 bases between them. The CDR3 covers 14 residues. Germline CDR1 reads SGHRS; CDR2 reads YFSETQ.

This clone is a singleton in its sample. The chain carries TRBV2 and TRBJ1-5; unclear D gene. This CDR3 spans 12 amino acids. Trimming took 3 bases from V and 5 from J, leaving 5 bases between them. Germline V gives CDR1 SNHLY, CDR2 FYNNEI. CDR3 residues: CASSDRHQPQHF. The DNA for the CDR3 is TGTGCCAGCAGTGACAGACATCAGCCCCAGCATTTT. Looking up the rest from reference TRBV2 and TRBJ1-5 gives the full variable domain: EPEVTQTPSHQVTQMGQEVILRCVPISNHLYFYWYRQILGQKVEFLVSFYNNEISEKSEIFDDQFSVERPDGSNFTLKIRSTKLEDSAMYFCASSDRHQPQHFGDGTRLSIL.

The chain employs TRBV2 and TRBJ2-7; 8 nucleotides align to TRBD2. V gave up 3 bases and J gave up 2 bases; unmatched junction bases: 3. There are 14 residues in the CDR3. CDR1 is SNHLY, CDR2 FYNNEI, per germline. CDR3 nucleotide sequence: TGTGCCAGCAGTGAGGGACTAGGGGCCTACGAGCAGTACTTC. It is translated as CASSEGLGAYEQYF.

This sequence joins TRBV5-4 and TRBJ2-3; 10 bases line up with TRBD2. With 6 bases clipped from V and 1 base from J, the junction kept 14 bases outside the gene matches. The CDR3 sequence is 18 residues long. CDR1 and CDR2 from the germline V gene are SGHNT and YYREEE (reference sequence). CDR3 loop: CASTTNLAGDLRTDTQYF. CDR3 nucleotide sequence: TGTGCCAGCACTACTAACCTAGCGGGAGACCTTCGCACAGATACGCAGTATTTT.

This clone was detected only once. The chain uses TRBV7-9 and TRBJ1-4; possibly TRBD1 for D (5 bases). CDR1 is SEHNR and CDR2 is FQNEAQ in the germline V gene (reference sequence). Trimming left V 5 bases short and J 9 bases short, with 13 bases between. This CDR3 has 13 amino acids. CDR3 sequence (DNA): TGTGCCAGCAGCCCGGGGCAGTCGCAAAAACTGTTTTTT. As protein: CASSPGQSQKLFF.

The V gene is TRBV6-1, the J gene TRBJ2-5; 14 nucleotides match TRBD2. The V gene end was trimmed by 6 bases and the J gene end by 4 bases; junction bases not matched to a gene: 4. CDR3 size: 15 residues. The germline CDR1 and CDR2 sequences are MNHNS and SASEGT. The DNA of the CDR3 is TGTGCCAGCAGCTCAGGACTAGCGGGAGGAGAGACCCAGTACTTC. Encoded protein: CASSSGLAGGETQYF.

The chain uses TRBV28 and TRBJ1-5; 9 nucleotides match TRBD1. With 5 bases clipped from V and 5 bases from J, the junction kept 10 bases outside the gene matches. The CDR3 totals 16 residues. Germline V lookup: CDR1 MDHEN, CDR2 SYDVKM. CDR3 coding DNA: TGTGCCAGCAGTGCCCCCGGGACAGGGATGGATCAGCCCCAGCATTTT. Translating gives CASSAPGTGMDQPQHF.

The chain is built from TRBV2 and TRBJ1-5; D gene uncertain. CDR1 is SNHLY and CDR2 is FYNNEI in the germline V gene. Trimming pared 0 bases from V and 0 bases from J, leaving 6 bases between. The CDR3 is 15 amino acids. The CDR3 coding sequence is TGTGCCAGCAGTGAAGCCACGGTTAGCAATCAGCCCCAGCATTTT. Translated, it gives CASSEATVSNQPQHF.

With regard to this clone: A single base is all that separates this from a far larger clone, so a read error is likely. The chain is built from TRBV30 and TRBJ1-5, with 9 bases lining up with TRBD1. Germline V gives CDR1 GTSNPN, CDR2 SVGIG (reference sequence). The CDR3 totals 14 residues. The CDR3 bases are TGTGCCTGGAGTACACAGGGGGCGAATCAGCCCCGGCATTTT. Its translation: CAWSTQGANQPRHF.

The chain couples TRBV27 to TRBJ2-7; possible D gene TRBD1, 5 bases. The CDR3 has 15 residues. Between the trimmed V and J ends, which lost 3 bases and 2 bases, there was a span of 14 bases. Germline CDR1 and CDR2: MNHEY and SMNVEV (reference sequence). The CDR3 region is CASSFARAGTYEQYF. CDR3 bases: TGTGCCAGCAGTTTTGCCAGGGCAGGAACCTACGAGCAGTACTTC.

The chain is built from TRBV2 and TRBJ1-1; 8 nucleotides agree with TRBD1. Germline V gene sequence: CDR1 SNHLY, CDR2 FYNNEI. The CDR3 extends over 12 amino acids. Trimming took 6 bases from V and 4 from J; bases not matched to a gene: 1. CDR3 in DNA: TGTGCCAGCAGCACAGGGGGCACTGAAGCTTTCTTT. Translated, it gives CASSTGGTEAFF. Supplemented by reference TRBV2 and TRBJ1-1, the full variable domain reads EPEVTQTPSHQVTQMGQEVILRCVPISNHLYFYWYRQILGQKVEFLVSFYNNEISEKSEIFDDQFSVERPDGSNFTLKIRSTKLEDSAMYFCASSTGGTEAFFGQGTRLTVV.

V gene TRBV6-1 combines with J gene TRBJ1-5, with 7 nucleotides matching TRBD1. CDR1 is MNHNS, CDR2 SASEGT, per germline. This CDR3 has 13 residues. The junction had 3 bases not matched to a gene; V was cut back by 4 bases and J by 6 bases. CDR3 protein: CASSVDRVQPQHF. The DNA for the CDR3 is TGTGCCAGCAGTGTCGACAGGGTTCAGCCCCAGCATTTT.

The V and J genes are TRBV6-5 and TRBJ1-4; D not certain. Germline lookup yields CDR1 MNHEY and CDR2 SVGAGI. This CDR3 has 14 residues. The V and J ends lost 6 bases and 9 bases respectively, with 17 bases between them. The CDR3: CASSLETQSKKLFF. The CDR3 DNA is TGTGCCAGCAGCCTCGAGACACAATCCAAAAAACTGTTTTTT.

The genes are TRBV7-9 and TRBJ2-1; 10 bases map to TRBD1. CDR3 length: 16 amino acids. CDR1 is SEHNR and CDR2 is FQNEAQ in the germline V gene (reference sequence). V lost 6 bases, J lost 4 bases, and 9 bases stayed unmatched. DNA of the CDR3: TGTGCCAGCAGTCTAGCCCGGACAGGGGGATACAATGAGCAGTTCTTC. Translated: CASSLARTGGYNEQFF.

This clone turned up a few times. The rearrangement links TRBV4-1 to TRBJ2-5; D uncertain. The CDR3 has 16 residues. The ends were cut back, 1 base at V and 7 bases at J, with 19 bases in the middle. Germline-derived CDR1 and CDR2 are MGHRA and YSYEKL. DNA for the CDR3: TGCGCCAGCAGCCAAGGAGAATATTGGCAGAGAGGGACCCAGTACTTC. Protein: CASSQGEYWQRGTQYF.